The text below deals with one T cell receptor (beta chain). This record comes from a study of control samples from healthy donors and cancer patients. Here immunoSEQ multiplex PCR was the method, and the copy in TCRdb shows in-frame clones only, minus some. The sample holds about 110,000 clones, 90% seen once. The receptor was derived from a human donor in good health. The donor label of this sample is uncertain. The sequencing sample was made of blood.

CDR3 residues: CASSPQTGPSTDTQYF. The CDR3 coding sequence is TGTGCCAGCAGCCCCCAGACCGGGCCTAGCACAGATACGCAGTATTTT. This rearrangement joins TRBV27 to TRBJ2-3; no clear D gene. V was trimmed by 6 bases and J by 0 bases, leaving 16 bases between them. The CDR3 runs 16 residues. Germline values: CDR1 MNHEY, CDR2 SMNVEV (reference sequence).